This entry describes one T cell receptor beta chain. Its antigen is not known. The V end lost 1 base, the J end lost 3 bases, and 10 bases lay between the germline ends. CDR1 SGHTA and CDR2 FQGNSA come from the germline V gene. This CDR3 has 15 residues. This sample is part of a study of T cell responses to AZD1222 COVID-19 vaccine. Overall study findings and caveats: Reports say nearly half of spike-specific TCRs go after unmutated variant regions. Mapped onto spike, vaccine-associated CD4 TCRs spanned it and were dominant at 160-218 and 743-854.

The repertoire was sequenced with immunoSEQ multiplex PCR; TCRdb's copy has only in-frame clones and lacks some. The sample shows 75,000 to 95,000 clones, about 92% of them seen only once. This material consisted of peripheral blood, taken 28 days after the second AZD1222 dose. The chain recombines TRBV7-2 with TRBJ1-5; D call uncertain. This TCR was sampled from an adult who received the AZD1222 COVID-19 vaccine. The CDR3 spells CASSLVGQNNQPQHF. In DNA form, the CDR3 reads TGTGCCAGCAGCTTAGTCGGTCAGAACAATCAGCCCCAGCATTTT. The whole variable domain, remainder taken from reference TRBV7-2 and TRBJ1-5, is GAGVSQSPSNKVTEKGKDVELRCDPISGHTALYWYRQSLGQGLEFLIYFQGNSAPDKSGLPSDRFSAERTGGSVSTLTIQRTQQEDSAVYLCASSLVGQNNQPQHFGDGTRLSIL.